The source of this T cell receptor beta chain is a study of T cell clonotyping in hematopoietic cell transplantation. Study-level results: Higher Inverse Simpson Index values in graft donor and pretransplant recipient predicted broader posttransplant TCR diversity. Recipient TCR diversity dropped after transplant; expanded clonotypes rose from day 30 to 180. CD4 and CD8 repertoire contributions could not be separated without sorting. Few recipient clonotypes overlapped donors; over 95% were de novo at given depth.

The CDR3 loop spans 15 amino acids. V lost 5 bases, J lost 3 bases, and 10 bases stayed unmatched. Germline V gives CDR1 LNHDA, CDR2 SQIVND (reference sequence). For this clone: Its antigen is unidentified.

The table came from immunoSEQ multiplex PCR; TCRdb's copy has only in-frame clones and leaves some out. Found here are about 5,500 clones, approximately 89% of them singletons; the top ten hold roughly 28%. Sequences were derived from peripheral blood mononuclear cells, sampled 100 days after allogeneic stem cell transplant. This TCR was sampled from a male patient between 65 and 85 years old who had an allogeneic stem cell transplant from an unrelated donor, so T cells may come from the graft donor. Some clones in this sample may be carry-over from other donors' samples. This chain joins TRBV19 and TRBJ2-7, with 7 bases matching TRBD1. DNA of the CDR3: TGTGCCAGTAGTGTCCGCGACAGGGCAATCTACGAGCAGTACTTC. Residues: CASSVRDRAIYEQYF.